This TCR beta chain was profiled in a study of radiation and T cells in renal cell carcinoma (dated by TCRdb to between 2020 and 2021). At the level of the whole study: A total of 50 to 60 samples underwent TCR beta sequencing, made up of approximately 26 tumors and roughly 27 peripheral blood samples. In the 40 to 60 samples combined, some 4,000,000 unique CDR3 nucleotide sequences were found, encoding about 2.7 million unique CDR3 amino acid sequences. The last blood draw happened 4 weeks after radiation, timed to coincide with nephrectomy.

The CDR1 and CDR2 encoded by the germline V gene (reference sequence) are SGHKS and YYEKEE. The CDR3 runs 15 amino acids, cysteine and phenylalanine included. Only CDR3 DNA is held: 45 bases, read in frame from base 1. Trimming removed 0 bases from V and 1 base from J, leaving 7 bases between the germline ends. In regard to this clone: It has no known antigen specificity. No base qualities exist here, and no much larger clone lies one base off it.

Overall study outcomes, separate from this receptor: Because pretreatment tumor biopsies were not available, the study could not determine whether clonotypes were already present within the tumor at baseline. Because the trial had a single-armed design, the trial could not examine how radiation dose or scheduling affected the TCR repertoire. Changes in the blood repertoire were not tracked past 4 weeks after treatment. An increase in top tumor clonotypes in blood was observed from baseline to 2 weeks post-radiation, followed by contraction by 4 weeks, which was taken to suggest transient expansion of tumor-resident clones.

The time point label of this sample denotes: blood 4 weeks post-SBRT, at nephrectomy. The label giving this sample's treatment or condition can be read as: 15 Gy SBRT to primary tumor, nephrectomy 4 weeks later. The samples were drawn from a clinical trial, where primary renal cell carcinomas were treated with 15 Gy of stereotactic body radiation therapy and then removed by nephrectomy 4 weeks afterward. To follow tumor-enriched clonotypes, peripheral blood was collected serially from radiation-treated patients at baseline and again at 2 weeks and 4 weeks after SBRT. Renal cell carcinoma with clear cell pathology was present in all patients. The QIAamp DNA Blood Mini Kit (Qiagen) was used to prepare genomic DNA for TCR sequencing. The analyses included only samples that passed all quality control checks. Following the manufacturer's recommendations, the immunoSEQ kit was used to generate TCR beta libraries from genomic DNA. Library preparation used a first multiplex PCR with proprietary primers, then a second PCR adding unique barcodes, with bead cleanups after each round. Each sample batch included a kit-provided positive control reaction and a negative control reaction. The final libraries underwent checking on an Agilent 4200 TapeStation D1000 ScreenTape, volumetric pooling, and quantification by qPCR. Sequencing was performed on an Illumina NextSeq500 using a MidOutput 150-cycle cartridge, with 156 Read1 cycles, 15 Index1 cycles, and the kit custom primers. The pooled library was loaded at 1.0 pM, and about 19% PhiX control was spiked in. The authors processed their data as follows. The vendor-processed data were analyzed in R, and a clonotype was defined as all T cells that share the same CDR3 nucleotide sequence. For clone abundance analyses, frequencies were normalized to the 10,000 most abundant clones per sample. Public T cell clones, which averaged fewer than five per sample, were excluded before analysis. Tumor-enriched clonotypes and baseline blood-enriched clonotypes were defined as those with an abundance difference of at least 32-fold between compartments. A beta-binomial differential abundance model was applied to find clonotypes that expanded or contracted between blood time points. Similarity between tumor and blood repertoires was quantified using the Baroni-Urbani and Buser coefficient, and groups were compared with two-tailed Wilcoxon tests in R. Imported from immuneACCESS, the table was reduced by TCRdb to in-frame sequences with V and J called. These copies leave out some clones; in studies compared against another copy, an unresolved V gene accounts for under half, and the cause of the remainder is not known. The V and J calls and clone size come from that table; D and trimming were worked out from the DNA. Recorded for this sample are some 97,000 clones; more than 65% of them occurred a single time. The ten largest clones add up to 6.5% to 8% of the sample.

The chain is made from TRBV5-5 and TRBJ2-2, with the D gene not confidently named. Sample: blood, taken from a patient whose treatment included radiotherapy and nephrectomy. The source of this sequence is a man in his sixties with renal cell carcinoma. The CDR3 protein: CASSLARQNTGELFF. In nucleotide form, the sequence is TGTGCCAGCAGCTTGGCCCGGCAGAACACCGGGGAGCTGTTTTTT.